This is a list of T cell receptor beta chains from one sample in a study of beta chain features in type 1 diabetes. The assay was immunoSEQ multiplex PCR, and TCRdb's table has in-frame clones only and misses some. This table has 900,000 or so clones, about 17% appearing once. The sequenced sample was naive CD4+ T cells from blood. These receptors came from a woman aged 18-29 years in good health. Each CDR3 is given with its conserved first and last residue. D genes are given only for firm matches. Where a row states a size, it is once, few, many or the class of an expanded clone; other rows omit it.

TRBV7-2	-	TRBJ2-1	TRBD2	CASSRLAAYNEQFF	TGTGCCAGCAGCCGACTAGCGGCCTACAATGAGCAGTTCTTC
TRBV7-9	few	TRBJ2-7	TRBD2	CASSPRENAYEQYF	TGTGCCAGCAGCCCGCGGGAGAACGCCTACGAGCAGTACTTC
TRBV18	-	TRBJ2-7	-	CASSLNPRVAYEQYF	TGTGCCAGCTCTCTCAACCCCAGGGTAGCCTACGAGCAGTACTTC
TRBV28	-	TRBJ2-7	-	CASSLRAGYEQYF	TGTGCCAGCAGTTTAAGGGCGGGTTACGAGCAGTACTTC
TRBV5-4	-	TRBJ2-6	TRBD1	CASSVGQGISGANVLTF	TGTGCCAGCAGCGTGGGACAGGGTATCTCTGGGGCCAACGTCCTGACTTTC
TRBV27	once	TRBJ2-7	TRBD1	CASSLWDRGKYEQYF	TGTGCCAGCAGTTTATGGGACAGGGGCAAGTACGAGCAGTACTTC
TRBV2	-	TRBJ2-5	-	CASSSRTVTLETQYF	TGTGCCAGTTCCTCCCGGACAGTCACCCTAGAGACCCAGTACTTC
TRBV5-4	-	TRBJ2-3	TRBD2	CASSDRREGLTDTQYF	TGTGCCAGCTCCGATAGGCGGGAGGGCCTAACAGATACGCAGTATTTT
TRBV2	-	TRBJ1-5	TRBD1	CASSEEGYRGHF	TGTGCCAGCAGTGAAGAAGGGTACAGGGGGCACTTT
TRBV7-6	-	TRBJ2-2	TRBD2	CASSHLAGETSGELFF	TGTGCCAGCAGCCACCTGGCGGGAGAGACGTCCGGGGAGCTGTTTTTT
TRBV10-2	-	TRBJ2-7	-	CASSGAGREQYF	TGCGCCAGCAGTGGAGCAGGGCGAGAGCAGTACTTC
TRBV28	few	TRBJ1-5	TRBD1	CASSFTGGDQPQHF	TGTGCCAGCAGTTTCACAGGGGGAGATCAGCCCCAGCATTTT
TRBV10-2	-	TRBJ2-3	TRBD2	CASGSAGGTDTQYF	TGCGCCAGCGGGTCCGCGGGAGGCACAGATACGCAGTATTTT
TRBV18	few	TRBJ2-1	-	CASSPSFAEYNEQFF	TGTGCCAGCTCACCAAGTTTCGCGGAATACAATGAGCAGTTCTTC
TRBV28	few	TRBJ2-1	TRBD2	CASTTGTSGITEQFF	TGTGCCAGCACCACCGGGACTAGCGGGATTACTGAGCAGTTCTTC
TRBV7-9	-	TRBJ2-7	TRBD1	CASSQRDRANEQYF	TGTGCCAGCAGCCAGCGGGACAGGGCAAACGAGCAGTACTTC
TRBV9	-	TRBJ2-3	-	CASSVAGARVDTQYF	TGTGCCAGCAGCGTAGCAGGGGCAAGGGTTGATACGCAGTATTTT
TRBV7-9	few	TRBJ1-4	-	CASSLRQEKFNEKLFF	TGTGCCAGCAGCTTAAGGCAGGAGAAATTTAATGAAAAACTGTTTTTT
TRBV7-2	few	TRBJ2-3	-	CASSLVQTSTDTQYF	TGTGCCAGCAGCTTAGTACAGACTAGCACAGATACGCAGTATTTT
TRBV7-2	few	TRBJ2-7	TRBD2	CASSLGGAGTSYEQYF	TGTGCCAGCAGCTTAGGGGGAGCGGGAACCTCATACGAGCAGTACTTC
TRBV7-9	-	TRBJ2-7	TRBD2	CASSMTSGTYEQYF	TGTGCCAGCAGCATGACTAGCGGGACCTACGAGCAGTACTTC
TRBV5-1	-	TRBJ2-2	TRBD2	CASSGGSWNTGELFF	TGCGCCAGCAGTGGCGGGAGCTGGAACACCGGGGAGCTGTTTTTT
TRBV2	few	TRBJ1-5	TRBD1	CASRPGQGHQPQHF	TGTGCCAGCAGGCCGGGACAGGGTCATCAGCCCCAGCATTTT
TRBV7-9	few	TRBJ2-3	-	CASSDLVPTDTQYF	TGTGCCAGCAGCGATTTGGTACCCACAGATACGCAGTATTTT
TRBV28	few	TRBJ2-7	TRBD2	CASGSSGINYEQYF	TGTGCCAGCGGTTCTAGCGGGATAAACTACGAGCAGTACTTC
TRBV29-1	few	TRBJ2-3	TRBD2	CSVVRREGPDTQYF	TGCAGCGTTGTACGGCGGGAGGGCCCAGATACGCAGTATTTT
TRBV5-1	-	TRBJ2-7	TRBD2	CASSLGVLAGAYEQYF	TGCGCCAGCAGCTTGGGGGTCCTAGCGGGAGCCTACGAGCAGTACTTC
TRBV11-2	few	TRBJ2-1	-	CASSLGTGGYNEQFF	TGTGCCAGCAGCTTAGGGACTGGGGGTTACAATGAGCAGTTCTTC
TRBV28	-	TRBJ2-5	-	CASSKNEQYF	TGTGCCAGCAGCAAGAATGAGCAGTACTTC
TRBV27	-	TRBJ2-1	TRBD2	CASTAGGTYDEQFF	TGTGCCAGCACAGCGGGAGGGACCTACGATGAGCAGTTCTTC
TRBV15	few	TRBJ2-2	TRBD1	CATSRGVGQGPGELFF	TGTGCCACCAGCAGGGGTGTGGGACAGGGGCCCGGGGAGCTGTTTTTT
TRBV6-1	-	TRBJ1-5	-	CASSARGLRVWVQHF	TGTGCCAGCAGTGCCCGCGGGCTCAGGGTCTGGGTCCAGCATTTT
TRBV10-3	-	TRBJ2-5	-	CAISAQPGLGKETQYF	TGTGCCATCAGTGCCCAGCCGGGACTGGGGAAAGAGACCCAGTACTTC
TRBV4-2	few	TRBJ1-2	-	CASSQTEGIVYGYTF	TGTGCCAGCAGCCAAACAGAGGGGATAGTCTATGGCTACACCTTC
TRBV7-2	-	TRBJ1-1	-	CASSFSPNTEAFF	TGTGCCAGCAGCTTTTCACCGAACACTGAAGCTTTCTTT
TRBV7-8	few	TRBJ1-2	-	CASSSRDPLKLGYTF	TGTGCCAGCAGCAGCCGGGACCCTCTAAAACTTGGCTACACCTTC
TRBV2	-	TRBJ1-2	-	CASGLQAVNYGYTF	TGTGCCAGCGGTCTGCAGGCGGTTAACTATGGCTACACCTTC
TRBV11-2	-	TRBJ2-5	-	CASSSQGIHQETQYF	TGTGCCAGCAGCTCCCAGGGGATACATCAAGAGACCCAGTACTTC
TRBV9	few	TRBJ2-5	-	CASSVDGGAKTQYF	TGTGCCAGCAGCGTAGATGGGGGCGCGAAGACCCAGTACTTC
TRBV7-2	-	TRBJ2-7	TRBD2	CASSLGLAQTYEQYF	TGTGCCAGCAGCTTGGGACTAGCGCAGACCTACGAGCAGTACTTC
TRBV4-3	-	TRBJ2-5	-	CASSQDPRGGETQYF	TGCGCCAGCAGCCAAGATCCCAGGGGAGGAGAGACCCAGTACTTC
TRBV28	-	TRBJ2-2	-	CASMWGRLRAGKGSTGELFF	TGTGCCAGCATGTGGGGCCGTTTAAGAGCCGGGAAAGGAAGCACCGGGGAGCTGTTTTTT
TRBV7-2	few	TRBJ2-4	TRBD2	CASSLALSPGGSKNIQYF	TGTGCCAGCAGCTTAGCGCTATCCCCGGGAGGATCCAAAAACATTCAGTACTTC
TRBV25-1	few	TRBJ2-5	-	CASNIGWETQYF	TGTGCCAGCAATATAGGGTGGGAGACCCAGTACTTC
TRBV9	-	TRBJ2-2	TRBD2	CASSVGALAANTGELFF	TGTGCCAGCAGCGTAGGGGCACTAGCGGCGAACACCGGGGAGCTGTTTTTT
TRBV19	-	TRBJ2-2	TRBD1	CASREQGAGELFF	TGTGCCAGTAGGGAACAGGGGGCCGGGGAGCTGTTTTTT
TRBV28	-	TRBJ2-7	-	CASGLSRPYEQYF	TGTGCCAGCGGCCTATCGCGCCCCTACGAGCAGTACTTC
TRBV5-4	few	TRBJ2-3	TRBD2	CASSLRAGEENTQYF	TGTGCCAGCAGCTTAAGAGCGGGAGAGGAGAATACGCAGTATTTT
TRBV7-2	-	TRBJ2-7	-	CASSPTSAPRAYEQYF	TGTGCCAGCAGCCCCACGTCGGCCCCGAGGGCCTACGAGCAGTACTTC
TRBV7-9	-	TRBJ1-2	TRBD1	CASSSDRGRNKNYGYTF	TGTGCCAGCAGCTCCGACAGGGGCAGGAACAAAAACTATGGCTACACCTTC
TRBV7-9	-	TRBJ2-2	TRBD2	CASSLRSGNNTGELFF	TGTGCCAGCAGCTTACGTAGCGGGAACAACACCGGGGAGCTGTTTTTT
TRBV7-2	-	TRBJ2-7	TRBD2	CASSSAGTSYEQYF	TGTGCCAGCAGCTCTGCCGGGACTAGCTACGAGCAGTACTTC
TRBV7-2	-	TRBJ2-1	-	CASSLNSWERRTFF	TGTGCCAGCAGCTTAAATTCCTGGGAAAGGCGTACGTTCTTC
TRBV5-1	few	TRBJ2-5	-	CASSPRGAGTQYF	TGCGCCAGCAGCCCGCGGGGCGCGGGGACCCAGTACTTC
TRBV5-6	-	TRBJ2-3	TRBD1	CASSSDRFPQDTQYF	TGTGCCAGCAGCTCGGACAGGTTTCCTCAAGATACGCAGTATTTT
TRBV7-9	few	TRBJ1-5	-	CASSFAGEVGQPQHF	TGTGCCAGCAGCTTCGCAGGGGAGGTAGGGCAGCCCCAGCATTTT
TRBV10-3	-	TRBJ1-3	-	CAIRSGPNGNTIYF	TGTGCCATCCGTAGCGGCCCAAATGGAAACACCATATATTTT
TRBV28	few	TRBJ2-1	TRBD2	CASSPPALAGPSNVQFF	TGTGCCAGCAGTCCCCCTGCGCTAGCGGGTCCCTCCAACGTGCAGTTCTTC